This TCR beta chain is from a study of T cells in localized non-small cell lung cancer. As to this clone: The antigen remains unidentified.

Clones were read by immunoSEQ multiplex PCR, and TCRdb kept only the in-frame ones, dropping some. The data contain approximately 49,000 clones, about 80% of them singletons. V lost 4 bases, J lost 5 bases, and 8 bases lay in between. Germline CDR1 reads MDHEN; CDR2 reads SYDVKM. The CDR3 totals 12 residues. General observations from the study: Within adjacent lung there appeared a median approximately 60 of the top 100 tumor clones. Sequence data derive from only one tumor region, so heterogeneity remains possible. Uninvolved nearby lung showed the greatest T cell clonality, exceeding that found in tumor.

The chain is built from TRBV28 and TRBJ1-2; D is undetermined. This clonotype was obtained from a man aged 35 to 69 with stage I squamous cell lung carcinoma. The sample consisted of peripheral blood, taken before any cancer treatment. CDR3 protein: CASSSQEYGYTF. The DNA for the CDR3 is TGTGCCAGCAGTTCTCAGGAATATGGCTACACCTTC.